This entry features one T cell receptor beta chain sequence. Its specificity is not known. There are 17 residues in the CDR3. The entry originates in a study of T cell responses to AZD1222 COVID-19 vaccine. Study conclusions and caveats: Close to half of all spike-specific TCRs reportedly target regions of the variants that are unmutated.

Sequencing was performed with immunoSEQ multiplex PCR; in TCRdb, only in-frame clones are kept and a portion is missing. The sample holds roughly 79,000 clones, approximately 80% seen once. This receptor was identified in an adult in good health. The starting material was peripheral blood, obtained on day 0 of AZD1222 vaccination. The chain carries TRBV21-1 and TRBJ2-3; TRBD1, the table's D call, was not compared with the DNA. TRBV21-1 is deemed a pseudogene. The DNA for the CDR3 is TGTGCCAGCAGCAAAGCTCAGCAGGGGGCTAGCACAGATACGCAGTATTTT. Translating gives CASSKAQQGASTDTQYF.